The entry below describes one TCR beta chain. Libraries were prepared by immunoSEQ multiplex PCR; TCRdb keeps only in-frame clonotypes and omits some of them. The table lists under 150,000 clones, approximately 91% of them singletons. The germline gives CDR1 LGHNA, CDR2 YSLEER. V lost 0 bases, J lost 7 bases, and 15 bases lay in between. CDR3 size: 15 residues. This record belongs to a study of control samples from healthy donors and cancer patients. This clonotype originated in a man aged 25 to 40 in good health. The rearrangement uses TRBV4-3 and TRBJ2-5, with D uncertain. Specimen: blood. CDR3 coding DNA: TGCGCCAGCAGCCAAGACCTGGGATACTCAGGGACCCAGTACTTC. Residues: CASSQDLGYSGTQYF.